Below, 13 T cell receptor beta chains from the same sample are listed, as sequenced in a study of T cells in Graves' hyperthyroidism and ophthalmopathy. TCR beta CDR3 region amplification was performed from RNA transcripts. RT-PCR in the first round (using the HTBI primer set) targeted the TCR CDR3. Each CDR3 protein is one row after TCRdb ran MiXCR on the multiplex PCR reads. The sample has roughly 420,000 distinct CDR3 sequences, approximately 15% seen once. Sequencing was performed on blood. These receptors originate from a woman aged 18-29 years with Graves' hyperthyroidism.

This clonotype was found many times. The genes are TRBV19 and TRBJ1-2; perhaps TRBD1 as D (6 bases). V dropped 6 bases and J dropped 4 bases, with 15 bases sitting between them. The CDR3 contains 14 residues. Germline CDR1 reads LNHDA; CDR2 reads SQIVND (reference sequence). For the CDR3, the DNA is TGTGCCAGTAGGGACGGGGGGGGCGTCTATGGCTACACCTTC. This codes for CASRDGGGVYGYTF.

The table lists this clonotype with many counts. The chain combines TRBV28 with TRBJ2-4; TRBD1 might be the D (6 bases). The CDR3 is 14 residues long. The V gene's germline CDR1 is MDHEN and CDR2 SYDVKM. V lost 4 bases, J lost 4 bases, and 11 bases lay in between. The CDR3: CASSSGQTKNIQYF. The CDR3 region has the DNA TGTGCCAGCAGTTCAGGACAGACTAAAAACATTCAGTACTTC.

The sample holds many counts of this clonotype. The chain combines TRBV27 with TRBJ2-3; 11 nucleotides agree with TRBD2. This CDR3 comprises 17 residues. J gave up 0 bases and V 0 bases, and 2 bases lay outside the gene matches. Germline V lookup: CDR1 MNHEY, CDR2 SMNVEV (reference sequence). DNA for the CDR3: TGTGCCAGCAGTTTATCCGGGACTAGCGGTAGCACAGATACGCAGTATTTT. Translation gives CASSLSGTSGSTDTQYF.

The chain employs TRBV29-1 and TRBJ2-1, with a weak D call TRBD2 (6 bases). The CDR3 length is 15 residues. Germline CDR1 and CDR2: SQVTM and ANQGSEA. The ends were cut back, 3 bases at V and 9 bases at J, with 21 bases in the middle. The CDR3 DNA reads TGCAGCGTTGACAAACCGCCCCCTTCGGAGGGTGAGCAGTTCTTC. This codes for CSVDKPPPSEGEQFF.

This clonotype was observed many times. The gene calls are TRBV6-1 and TRBJ1-3; D ambiguous. CDR1 and CDR2 (germline): MNHNS, SASEGT. This CDR3 has 12 amino acids. Trimming removed 2 bases at V and 8 bases at J, with 7 bases between. This chain's CDR3 is CASSEQGYTIYF. The CDR3 DNA sequence: TGTGCCAGCAGTGAACAAGGGTACACCATATATTTT.

In its sample, this clonotype was seen many times. V gene TRBV20-1 combines with J gene TRBJ2-7; 10 bases fit TRBD2. Per the germline V gene, CDR1 is DFQATT and CDR2 is SNEGSKA (reference sequence). Trimming took 0 bases from V and 2 from J; bases not matched to a gene: 4. The CDR3 is made up of 15 amino acids. The CDR3 DNA is TGCAGTGCTAGAGATGGAAGCGGGAGGGCCTACGAGCAGTACTTC. Its translation: CSARDGSGRAYEQYF.

This clonotype turned up a few times. J is TRBJ2-2 and V is TRBV27; no firm D call. There are 17 residues in the CDR3. CDR1 and CDR2 from the germline V gene are MNHEY and SMNVEV (reference sequence). V gave up 2 bases and J gave up 7 bases, with 20 bases separating them. For the CDR3, the DNA is TGTGCCAGCAGTTTAAGTGGCGCGAGAAGAGCTGTCGGGGAGCTGTTTTTT. Translating gives CASSLSGARRAVGELFF.

This clonotype was detected ten times or more. This chain uses TRBV12-3 or TRBV12-4 with TRBJ1-1; D uncertain. V was trimmed by 8 bases and J by 5 bases, leaving 15 bases between them. The CDR3 extends over 13 amino acids. The CDR3 sequence is CASGLLRITEAFF. Here the CDR3 DNA reads TGTGCCAGCGGTCTACTCCGCATTACTGAAGCTTTCTTT.

The chain couples TRBV6-5 to TRBJ2-7, with 10 positions matching TRBD2. Germline assignment: CDR1 MNHEY and CDR2 SVGAGI. The CDR3 runs 17 residues. The V and J ends lost 3 bases and 3 bases, in that order; junction bases with no gene match: 11. The CDR3 DNA sequence: TGTGCCAGCAGTTATTCCCTAGCGGGAGCCACCTACTACGAGCAGTACTTC. Encoded protein: CASSYSLAGATYYEQYF.

In its sample, this clonotype was seen many times. In DNA, the CDR3 is TGTGCCAGCAGTCGACAGGGTGTCGACCAGCCCCAGCATTTT. Translating it yields CASSRQGVDQPQHF. The chain employs TRBV12-3 or TRBV12-4 and TRBJ1-5; 7 nucleotides line up with TRBD1. The CDR3 consists of 14 residues. V gave up 5 bases and J gave up 7 bases; unmatched junction bases: 8.

This clonotype has just a few counts. J is TRBJ1-1 and V is TRBV4-1; unclear D gene. Germline values: CDR1 MGHRA, CDR2 YSYEKL. The CDR3 runs to 14 residues. The germline V and J ends were trimmed by 2 bases and 6 bases, with 13 bases remaining between them. The CDR3 nucleotides read TGCGCCAGCAGCCAACCAACACGAACTCCTGAAGCTTTCTTT. This codes for CASSQPTRTPEAFF.

In this sample, this clonotype turned up many times. The chain couples TRBV3-1 to TRBJ1-1; D remains unclear. The germline gives CDR1 LGHDT, CDR2 YNNKEL (reference sequence). The CDR3 runs to 14 residues. V lost 0 bases to trimming and J lost 1 base, with 6 bases between them. For the CDR3, the DNA is TGTGCCAGCAGCCAAGACCCGTCGAACACTGAAGCTTTCTTT. Its protein is CASSQDPSNTEAFF.

This clonotype was seen many times. The rearrangement links TRBV10-3 to TRBJ1-2; no reliable D call. V was clipped by 3 bases and J by 9 bases, with 8 bases between them. The CDR3 has 11 amino acids. The germline V gene encodes CDR1 ENHRY and CDR2 SYGVKD. The CDR3 nucleotides are TGTGCCATCAGTGATGTCGGGCGCTACACCTTC. It encodes CAISDVGRYTF.